The 3 T cell receptor beta chains reported below all come from one sample, sequenced in a study of T cells in Graves' hyperthyroidism and ophthalmopathy. It was RNA transcripts that yielded the amplified TCR beta CDR3 regions. The HTBI set primed first-round TCR CDR3 RT-PCR. Using its own MiXCR run on the multiplex PCR reads, TCRdb lists one record per CDR3 protein. The sample records about 640,000 distinct CDR3 sequences, less than 25% being singletons. Sequenced: blood. The receptors shown here come from a young man with Graves' ophthalmopathy.

This clonotype was detected many times. The V gene is TRBV11-2, the J gene TRBJ2-2, with D unclear. Germline assignment: CDR1 SGHAT and CDR2 FQNNGV. The V gene lost 1 base and the J gene lost 1 base, with 7 bases spanning the gap. The CDR3 is 15 residues long. The CDR3, as DNA: TGTGCCAGCAGCTTAGCGGACCTGAACACCGGGGAGCTGTTTTTT. Translation: CASSLADLNTGELFF. Combining the CDR3 with reference TRBV11-2 and TRBJ2-2 gives the whole variable domain EAGVAQSPRYKIIEKRQSVAFWCNPISGHATLYWYQQILGQGPKLLIQFQNNGVVDDSQLPKDRFSAERLKGVDSTLKIQPAKLEDSAVYLCASSLADLNTGELFFGEGSRLTVL.

This clonotype came up many times. This chain links TRBV28 with TRBJ1-2; 7 bases agree with TRBD1. The CDR3 contains 14 residues. V gave up 4 bases and J gave up 0 bases; unmatched junction bases: 2. Germline V gives CDR1 MDHEN, CDR2 SYDVKM. CDR3 nucleotide sequence: TGTGCCAGCAGTTCCAGGGGGGCTAACTATGGCTACACCTTC. Translated, it gives CASSSRGANYGYTF.

This chain joins TRBV25-1 and TRBJ1-1; unclear D gene. The CDR3 loop spans 13 amino acids. The germline V and J ends were trimmed by 7 bases and 0 bases, with 9 bases remaining between them. Germline V gives CDR1 MGHDK, CDR2 SYGVNS. CDR3 amino acids: CASKAEMNTEAFF. In nucleotides, the CDR3 is TGTGCCAGCAAAGCAGAGATGAACACTGAAGCTTTCTTT.